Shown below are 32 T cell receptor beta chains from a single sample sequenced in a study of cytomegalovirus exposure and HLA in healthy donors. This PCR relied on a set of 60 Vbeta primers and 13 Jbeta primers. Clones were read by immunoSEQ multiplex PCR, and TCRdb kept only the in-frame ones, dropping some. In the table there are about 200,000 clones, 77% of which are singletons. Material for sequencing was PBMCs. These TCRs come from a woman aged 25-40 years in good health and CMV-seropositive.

The CDR3 is CASSWRQASSYNEQFF. The CDR3 nucleotides are TGTGCCAGCAGCTGGAGACAGGCCAGCTCCTACAATGAGCAGTTCTTC. This rearrangement joins TRBV7-9 to TRBJ2-1; tentative D call: TRBD1 (6 bases). V lost 4 bases to trimming and J lost 0 bases, with 13 bases between them. There are 16 residues in the CDR3. CDR1 and CDR2 from the germline V gene are SEHNR and FQNEAQ (reference sequence).

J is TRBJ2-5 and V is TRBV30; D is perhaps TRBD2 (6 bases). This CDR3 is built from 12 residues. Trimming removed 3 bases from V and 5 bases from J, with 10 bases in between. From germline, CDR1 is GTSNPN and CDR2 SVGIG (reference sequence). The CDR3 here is CAWRGRRETQYF. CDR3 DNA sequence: TGTGCCTGGAGGGGGAGGAGGGAGACCCAGTACTTC.

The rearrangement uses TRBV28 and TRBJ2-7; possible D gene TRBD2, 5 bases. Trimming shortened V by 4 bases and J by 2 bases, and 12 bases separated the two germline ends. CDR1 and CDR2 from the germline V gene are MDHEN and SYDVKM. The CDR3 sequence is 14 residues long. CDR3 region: CASSYQRGPYEQYF. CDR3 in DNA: TGTGCCAGCAGTTACCAGCGAGGGCCCTACGAGCAGTACTTC.

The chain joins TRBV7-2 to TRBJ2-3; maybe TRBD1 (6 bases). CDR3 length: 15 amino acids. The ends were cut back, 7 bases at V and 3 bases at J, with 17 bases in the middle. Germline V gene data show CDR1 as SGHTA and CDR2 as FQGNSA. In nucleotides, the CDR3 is TGTGCCAGCACCCAAGGGGGTTGGGGAACAGATACGCAGTATTTT. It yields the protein CASTQGGWGTDTQYF.

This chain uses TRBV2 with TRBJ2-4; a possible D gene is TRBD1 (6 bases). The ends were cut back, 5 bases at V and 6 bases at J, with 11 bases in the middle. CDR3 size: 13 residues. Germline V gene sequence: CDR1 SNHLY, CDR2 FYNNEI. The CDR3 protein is CASSLLTGNIQYF. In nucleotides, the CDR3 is TGTGCCAGCAGTCTCTTGACAGGAAACATTCAGTACTTC.

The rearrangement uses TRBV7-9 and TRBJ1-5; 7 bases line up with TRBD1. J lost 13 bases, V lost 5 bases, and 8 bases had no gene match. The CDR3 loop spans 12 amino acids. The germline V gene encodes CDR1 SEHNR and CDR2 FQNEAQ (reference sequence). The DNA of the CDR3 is TGTGCCAGCAGCCCGCAGGGGGGCAGACAGCATTTT. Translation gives CASSPQGGRQHF.

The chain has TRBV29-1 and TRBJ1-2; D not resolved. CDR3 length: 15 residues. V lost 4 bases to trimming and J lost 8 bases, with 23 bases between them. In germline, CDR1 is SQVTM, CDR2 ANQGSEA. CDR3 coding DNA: TGCAGCGTTGGGGCCGGTTGGGCGATGGCGGGGGGCTACACCTTC. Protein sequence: CSVGAGWAMAGGYTF.

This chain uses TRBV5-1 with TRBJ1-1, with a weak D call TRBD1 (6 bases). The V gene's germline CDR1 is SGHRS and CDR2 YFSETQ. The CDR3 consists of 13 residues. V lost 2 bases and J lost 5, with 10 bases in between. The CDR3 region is CASSLPQGTEAFF. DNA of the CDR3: TGCGCCAGCAGCTTACCCCAGGGGACTGAAGCTTTCTTT. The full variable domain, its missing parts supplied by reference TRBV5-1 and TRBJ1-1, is KAGVTQTPRYLIKTRGQQVTLSCSPISGHRSVSWYQQTPGQGLQFLFEYFSETQRNKGNFPGRFSGRQFSNSRSEMNVSTLELGDSALYLCASSLPQGTEAFFGQGTRLTVV.

The CDR3 DNA follows: TGTGCCAGCAGTCTAACAGTTGGGGGGGGGCGCAACGAGCAGTACTTC. Residues: CASSLTVGGGRNEQYF. The rearrangement uses TRBV28 and TRBJ2-7, with D possibly being TRBD2 (7 bases). CDR1 MDHEN and CDR2 SYDVKM come from the germline V gene. V dropped 5 bases and J dropped 5 bases, with 22 bases sitting between them. The CDR3 covers 16 residues.

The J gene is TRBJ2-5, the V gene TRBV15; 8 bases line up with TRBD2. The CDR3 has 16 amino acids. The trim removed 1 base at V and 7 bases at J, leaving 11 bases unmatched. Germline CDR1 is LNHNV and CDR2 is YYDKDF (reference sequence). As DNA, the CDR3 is TGTGCCACCAGCAGAGTTTCGGGAGGGCCAGCTGGGACCCAGTACTTC. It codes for CATSRVSGGPAGTQYF.

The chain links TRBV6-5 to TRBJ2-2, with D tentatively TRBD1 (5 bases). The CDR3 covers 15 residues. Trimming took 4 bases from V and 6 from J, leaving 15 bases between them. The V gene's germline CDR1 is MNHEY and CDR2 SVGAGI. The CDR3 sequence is CASSSGLSRPGELFF. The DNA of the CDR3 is TGTGCCAGCAGTTCAGGGCTTTCTCGACCCGGGGAGCTGTTTTTT.

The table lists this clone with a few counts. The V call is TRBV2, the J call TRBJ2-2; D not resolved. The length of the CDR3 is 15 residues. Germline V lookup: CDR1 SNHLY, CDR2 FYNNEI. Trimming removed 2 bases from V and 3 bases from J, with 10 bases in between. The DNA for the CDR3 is TGTGCCAGCAGTGAAATGGGTGCGGACACCGGGGAGCTGTTTTTT. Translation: CASSEMGADTGELFF.

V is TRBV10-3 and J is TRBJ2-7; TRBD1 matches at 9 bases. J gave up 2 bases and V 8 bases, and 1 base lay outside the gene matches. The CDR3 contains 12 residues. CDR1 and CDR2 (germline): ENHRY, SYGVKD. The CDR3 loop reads CAIRDRAYEQYF. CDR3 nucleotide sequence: TGTGCCATCCGGGACAGGGCCTACGAGCAGTACTTC.

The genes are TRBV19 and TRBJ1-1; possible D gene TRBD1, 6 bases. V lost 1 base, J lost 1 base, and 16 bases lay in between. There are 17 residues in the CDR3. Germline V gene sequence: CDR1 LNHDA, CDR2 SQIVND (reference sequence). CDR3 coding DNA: TGTGCCAGTAGTATAGGTGATTCGCCGGGACAGAACACTGAAGCTTTCTTT. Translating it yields CASSIGDSPGQNTEAFF.

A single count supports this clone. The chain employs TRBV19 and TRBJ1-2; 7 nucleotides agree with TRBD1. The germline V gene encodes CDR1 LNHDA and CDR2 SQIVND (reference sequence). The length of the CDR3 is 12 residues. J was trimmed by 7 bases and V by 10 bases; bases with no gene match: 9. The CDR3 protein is CATDDRVLGYTF. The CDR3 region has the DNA TGTGCCACCGACGACAGGGTGCTTGGCTACACCTTC.

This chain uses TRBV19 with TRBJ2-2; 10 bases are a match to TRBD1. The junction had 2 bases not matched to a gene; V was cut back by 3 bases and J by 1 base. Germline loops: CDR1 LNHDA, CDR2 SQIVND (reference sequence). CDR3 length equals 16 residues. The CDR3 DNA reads TGTGCCAGTAGTATCAGGACAGGGGGGAACACCGGGGAGCTGTTTTTT. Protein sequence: CASSIRTGGNTGELFF. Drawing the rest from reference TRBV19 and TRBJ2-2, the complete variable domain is DGGITQSPKYLFRKEGQNVTLSCEQNLNHDAMYWYRQDPGQGLRLIYYSQIVNDFQKGDIAEGYSVSREKKESFPLTVTSAQKNPTAFYLCASSIRTGGNTGELFFGEGSRLTVL.

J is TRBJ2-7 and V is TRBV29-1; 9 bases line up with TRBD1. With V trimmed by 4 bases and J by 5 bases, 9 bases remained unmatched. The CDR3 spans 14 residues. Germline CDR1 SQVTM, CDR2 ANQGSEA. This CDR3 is CSVAPLQGADEQYF. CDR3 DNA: TGCAGCGTTGCGCCCTTACAGGGGGCCGACGAGCAGTACTTC.

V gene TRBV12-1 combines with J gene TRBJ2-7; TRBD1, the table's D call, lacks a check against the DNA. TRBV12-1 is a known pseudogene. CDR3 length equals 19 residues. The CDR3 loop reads CASSFGPRGRLAVSYEQYF. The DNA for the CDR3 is TGTGCCAGCAGCTTTGGGCCCAGGGGGCGACTAGCCGTCTCCTACGAGCAGTACTTC.

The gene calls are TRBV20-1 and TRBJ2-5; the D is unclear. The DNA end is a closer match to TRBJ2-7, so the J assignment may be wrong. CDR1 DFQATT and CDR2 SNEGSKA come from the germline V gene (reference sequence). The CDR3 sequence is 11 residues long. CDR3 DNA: TGCAGCTTCATCTCTATGGGCGAGCAGTACTTC. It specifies CSFISMGEQYF.

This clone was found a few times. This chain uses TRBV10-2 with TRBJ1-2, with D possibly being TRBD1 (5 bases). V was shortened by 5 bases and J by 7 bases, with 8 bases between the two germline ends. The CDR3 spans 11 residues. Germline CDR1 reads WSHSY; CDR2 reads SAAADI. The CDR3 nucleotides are TGCGCCAGCAGTCCAGGGTCTGGCTACACCTTC. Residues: CASSPGSGYTF.

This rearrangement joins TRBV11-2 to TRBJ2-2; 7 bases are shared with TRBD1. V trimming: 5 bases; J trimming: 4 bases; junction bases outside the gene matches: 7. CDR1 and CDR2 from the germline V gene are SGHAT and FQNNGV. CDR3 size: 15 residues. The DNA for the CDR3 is TGTGCCAGCAGCCTGGGGACAGTCGGCACCGGGGAGCTGTTTTTT. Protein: CASSLGTVGTGELFF.

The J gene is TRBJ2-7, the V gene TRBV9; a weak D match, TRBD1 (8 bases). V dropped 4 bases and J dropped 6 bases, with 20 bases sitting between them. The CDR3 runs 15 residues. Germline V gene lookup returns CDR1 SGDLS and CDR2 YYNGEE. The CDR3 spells CASSKRDRPLPEQYF. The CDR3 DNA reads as TGTGCCAGCAGCAAGCGGGACAGGCCTCTACCCGAGCAGTACTTC.

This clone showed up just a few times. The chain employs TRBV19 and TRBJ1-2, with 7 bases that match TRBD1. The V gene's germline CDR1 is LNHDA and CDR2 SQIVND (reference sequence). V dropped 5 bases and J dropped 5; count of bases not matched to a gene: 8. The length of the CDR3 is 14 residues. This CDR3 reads CASSPDRDPYGYTF. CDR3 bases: TGTGCCAGTAGTCCCGACAGGGATCCATATGGCTACACCTTC.

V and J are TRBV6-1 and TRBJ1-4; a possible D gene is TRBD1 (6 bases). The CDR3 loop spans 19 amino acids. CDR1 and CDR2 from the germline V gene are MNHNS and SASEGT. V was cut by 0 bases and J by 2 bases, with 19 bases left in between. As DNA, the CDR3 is TGTGCCAGCAGTGAAGCCCTCACAAGGGGGTTGGGGACTAATGAAAAACTGTTTTTT. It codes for CASSEALTRGLGTNEKLFF.

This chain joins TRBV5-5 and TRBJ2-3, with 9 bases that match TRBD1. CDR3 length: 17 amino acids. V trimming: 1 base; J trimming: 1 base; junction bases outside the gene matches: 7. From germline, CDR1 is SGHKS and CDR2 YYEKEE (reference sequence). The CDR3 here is CASSLRVRTGGTDTQYF. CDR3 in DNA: TGTGCCAGCAGCTTGAGGGTTCGGACAGGGGGCACAGATACGCAGTATTTT.

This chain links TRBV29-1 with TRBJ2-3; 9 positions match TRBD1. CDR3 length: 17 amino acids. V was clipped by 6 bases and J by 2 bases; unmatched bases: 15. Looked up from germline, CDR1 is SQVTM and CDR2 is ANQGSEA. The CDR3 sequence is CSVGRGNRDRDTDTQYF. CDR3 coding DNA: TGCAGCGTCGGTAGAGGAAACCGGGACAGGGACACAGATACGCAGTATTTT.

In nucleotides, the CDR3 is TGTGCCAGTAGTATAGTTGGGACAGGGCTATCTCTCCAAGAGACCCAGTACTTC. It yields the protein CASSIVGTGLSLQETQYF. The chain combines TRBV19 with TRBJ2-5; 9 bases agree with TRBD1. The CDR3 is made up of 18 amino acids. J lost 1 base, V lost 1 base, and 10 bases had no gene match. The germline V gene has CDR1 LNHDA and CDR2 SQIVND (reference sequence).

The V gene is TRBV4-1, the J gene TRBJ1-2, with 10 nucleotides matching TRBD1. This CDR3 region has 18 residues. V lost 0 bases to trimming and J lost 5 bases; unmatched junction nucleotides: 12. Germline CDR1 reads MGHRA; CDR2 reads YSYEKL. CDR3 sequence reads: CASSQEVGTGAHRYGYTF. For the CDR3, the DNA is TGCGCCAGCAGCCAAGAGGTAGGGACAGGGGCCCACAGATATGGCTACACCTTC.

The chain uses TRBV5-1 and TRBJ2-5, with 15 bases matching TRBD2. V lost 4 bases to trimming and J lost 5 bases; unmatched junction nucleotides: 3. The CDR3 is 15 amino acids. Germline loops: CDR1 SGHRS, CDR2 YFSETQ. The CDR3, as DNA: TGCGCCAGCAGCCCCGGGACTAGCGGGGGGGAGACCCAGTACTTC. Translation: CASSPGTSGGETQYF.

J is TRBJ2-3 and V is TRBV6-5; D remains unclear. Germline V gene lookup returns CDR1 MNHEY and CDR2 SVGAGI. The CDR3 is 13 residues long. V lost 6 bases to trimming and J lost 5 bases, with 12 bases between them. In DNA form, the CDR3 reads TGTGCCAGCAGGCCACAGCAAGGAGATACGCAGTATTTT. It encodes CASRPQQGDTQYF.

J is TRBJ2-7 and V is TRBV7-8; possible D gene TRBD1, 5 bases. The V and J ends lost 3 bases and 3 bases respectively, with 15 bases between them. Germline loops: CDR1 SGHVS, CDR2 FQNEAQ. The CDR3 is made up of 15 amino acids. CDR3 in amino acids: CASSFGRVGYYEQYF. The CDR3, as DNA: TGTGCCAGCAGCTTTGGCAGGGTAGGATACTACGAGCAGTACTTC.

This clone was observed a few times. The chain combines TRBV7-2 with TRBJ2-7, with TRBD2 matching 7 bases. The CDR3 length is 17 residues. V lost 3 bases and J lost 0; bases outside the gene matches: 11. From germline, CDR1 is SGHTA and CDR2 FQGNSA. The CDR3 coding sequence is TGTGCCAGCAGCTTCACGGGACTAACAGGCTACTCCTACGAGCAGTACTTC. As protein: CASSFTGLTGYSYEQYF.